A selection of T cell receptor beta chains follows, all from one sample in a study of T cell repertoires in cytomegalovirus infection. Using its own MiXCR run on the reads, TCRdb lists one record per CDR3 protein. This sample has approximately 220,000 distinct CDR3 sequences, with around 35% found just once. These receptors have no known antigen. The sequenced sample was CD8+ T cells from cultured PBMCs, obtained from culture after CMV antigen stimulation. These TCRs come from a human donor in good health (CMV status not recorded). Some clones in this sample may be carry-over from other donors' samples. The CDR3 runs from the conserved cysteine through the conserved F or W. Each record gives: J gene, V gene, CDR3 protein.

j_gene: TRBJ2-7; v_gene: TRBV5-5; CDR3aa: CASSPRSRGDSYEQYF
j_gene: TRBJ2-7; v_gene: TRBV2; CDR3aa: CASSLGTGRQGYEQYF
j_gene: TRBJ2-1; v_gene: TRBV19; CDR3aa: CASNEVWSYNEQFF
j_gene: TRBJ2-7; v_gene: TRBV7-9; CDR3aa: CASSLGGLEQYF
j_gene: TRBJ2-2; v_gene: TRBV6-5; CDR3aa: CASSAPTRANTGELFF
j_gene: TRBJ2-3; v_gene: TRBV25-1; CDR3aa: CASKTRQDTQYF
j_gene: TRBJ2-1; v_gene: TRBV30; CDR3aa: CAWTGGTSGSHEQFF
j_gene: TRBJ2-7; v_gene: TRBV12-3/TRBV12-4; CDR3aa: CASSRRQGVDEQYF
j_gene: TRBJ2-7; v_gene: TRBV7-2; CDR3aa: CASSFTGTKTYEQYF
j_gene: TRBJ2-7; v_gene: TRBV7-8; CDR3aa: CASSSGTGTYEQYF
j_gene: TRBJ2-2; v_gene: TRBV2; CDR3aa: CASGAFRPPGELFF
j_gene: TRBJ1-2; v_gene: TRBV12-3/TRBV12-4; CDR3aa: CASSLRGRAPPDGYTF
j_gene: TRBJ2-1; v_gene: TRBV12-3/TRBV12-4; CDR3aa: CASSFPGGYIYEQFF